The 20 T cell receptor beta chains in this list originate from one sample, sequenced in a study of healthy donors' naive CD4 and CD8 T cells. Each TCR library used approximately 500 ng of total RNA and a linear amplification protocol. Using its own MiXCR run on the reads, TCRdb lists one record per CDR3 protein. The sample lists about 180,000 distinct CDR3 sequences; over 60% were seen once. Source material: naive CD4+ and CD8+ T cells sorted from blood, pooled from several donors. These receptors were obtained from a pool of human donors in good health; the sample pools cells from several healthy donors.

The rearrangement joins TRBV19 to TRBJ2-1; TRBD1 might be the D (5 bases). This CDR3 is built from 15 residues. The germline V gene encodes CDR1 LNHDA and CDR2 SQIVND (reference sequence). V was pared by 1 base and J by 0 bases, with 7 bases between. The CDR3 loop reads CASSIGTGSYNEQFF. The CDR3 DNA sequence: TGTGCCAGTAGTATAGGCACAGGCTCCTACAATGAGCAGTTCTTC.

This chain links TRBV11-1 with TRBJ2-5; 11 bases agree with TRBD1. CDR3 size: 15 residues. Germline V gives CDR1 SGHAT, CDR2 FQDESV (reference sequence). Trimming cost V 5 bases and J 5 bases; bases outside gene matches: 7. CDR3 coding DNA: TGTGCCAGCAGCGTCGGACAGGGGGCGCCGGAGACCCAGTACTTC. It codes for CASSVGQGAPETQYF.

The chain couples TRBV30 to TRBJ1-5, with D maybe TRBD1 (5 bases). CDR1 GTSNPN and CDR2 SVGIG come from the germline V gene (reference sequence). This CDR3 has 14 amino acids. The V end was cut by 2 bases, the J end by 9 bases, with 17 bases between. The CDR3 reads CAWSPGAVKWPQHF. CDR3 DNA: TGTGCCTGGAGTCCCGGGGCAGTCAAATGGCCCCAGCATTTT.

The chain carries TRBV10-3 and TRBJ1-5, with D unclear. Trimming took off 7 bases at V and 3 bases at J, with 10 bases between the two ends. This CDR3 comprises 13 residues. Germline V gene lookup returns CDR1 ENHRY and CDR2 SYGVKD. CDR3 coding DNA: TGTGCCATCACCAGCCAGATCAATCAGCCCCAGCATTTT. Encoded protein: CAITSQINQPQHF.

The chain is built from TRBV29-1 and TRBJ2-1; D uncertain. The germline CDR1 and CDR2 sequences are SQVTM and ANQGSEA. The CDR3 contains 13 residues. V was shortened by 6 bases and J by 12 bases, with 21 bases between the two germline ends. This CDR3 is CSVVGLVENGQFF. CDR3 coding DNA: TGCAGCGTAGTAGGGCTAGTGGAGAACGGGCAGTTCTTC.

This clonotype showed up just once. This chain joins TRBV12-3 or TRBV12-4 and TRBJ2-4; perhaps TRBD1 as D (6 bases). The V gene lost 3 bases and the J gene lost 6 bases, with 21 bases spanning the gap. The CDR3 is 17 amino acids. The CDR3 sequence: CASSFRQDVLSRNIQYF. CDR3 sequence (DNA): TGTGCCAGCAGTTTCCGACAGGACGTTCTATCAAGAAACATTCAGTACTTC.

The chain uses TRBV29-1 and TRBJ2-7; 7 bases line up with TRBD2. J gave up 4 bases and V 7 bases, and 19 bases lay outside the gene matches. Germline lookup yields CDR1 SQVTM and CDR2 ANQGSEA. This CDR3 contains 16 residues. In DNA form, the CDR3 reads TGCAGCGCACGGATGGGGGAGGGCCCCAGCGTGTACGAGCAGTACTTC. This codes for CSARMGEGPSVYEQYF.

The chain carries TRBV7-8 and TRBJ2-3; 10 bases are shared with TRBD2. The trim removed 3 bases at V and 5 bases at J, leaving 8 bases unmatched. CDR1 is SGHVS and CDR2 is FQNEAQ in the germline V gene. The CDR3 contains 16 residues. CDR3 bases: TGTGCCAGCAGCTTCCCTCTAGCGGGAGTGGTAGATACGCAGTATTTT. Residues: CASSFPLAGVVDTQYF.

This sequence joins TRBV5-1 and TRBJ2-3, with D perhaps being TRBD1 or TRBD2 (5 bases each). Germline V gives CDR1 SGHRS, CDR2 YFSETQ. The CDR3 sequence is 16 residues long. The V end was cut by 0 bases, the J end by 3 bases, with 14 bases between. The CDR3 nucleotides are TGCGCCAGCAGCTTGGGGCTCCAGGGAGCAACAGATACGCAGTATTTT. It yields the protein CASSLGLQGATDTQYF.

The V and J genes are TRBV5-1 and TRBJ1-1; tentatively, D is TRBD1 (5 bases). The CDR3 loop spans 15 amino acids. Trimming shortened V by 0 bases and J by 1 base, and 10 bases separated the two germline ends. Germline lookup yields CDR1 SGHRS and CDR2 YFSETQ. The CDR3 loop reads CASSLAATENTEAFF. CDR3 in DNA: TGCGCCAGCAGCTTGGCGGCGACAGAGAACACTGAAGCTTTCTTT.

The chain combines TRBV29-1 with TRBJ1-1; no reliable D call. The V gene's germline CDR1 is SQVTM and CDR2 ANQGSEA. V was trimmed by 4 bases and J by 3 bases, leaving 9 bases between them. This CDR3 region has 12 residues. In DNA, the CDR3 is TGCAGCGTTGGAGCGGGAGACACTGAAGCTTTCTTT. Translation gives CSVGAGDTEAFF.

The rearrangement links TRBV6-2 or TRBV6-3 to TRBJ2-1; TRBD2 might be the D (6 bases). The CDR3 is 16 residues long. Germline V gene sequence: CDR1 MNHEY, CDR2 SVGEGT. V dropped 7 bases and J dropped 0 bases, with 16 bases sitting between them. The CDR3 region has the DNA TGTGCCAGCATCCCAGCGGGCCTTCCCTCCTACAATGAGCAGTTCTTC. It encodes CASIPAGLPSYNEQFF.

This clonotype was picked up a small number of times. J is TRBJ1-1 and V is TRBV27; a weak D match, TRBD1 (6 bases). V was clipped by 1 base and J by 1 base, with 10 bases between them. The CDR3 runs to 15 residues. Germline V gene sequence: CDR1 MNHEY, CDR2 SMNVEV (reference sequence). CDR3 region: CASSLFQGSNTEAFF. The CDR3 nucleotides are TGTGCCAGCAGTTTATTTCAGGGGTCGAACACTGAAGCTTTCTTT.

The chain joins TRBV20-1 to TRBJ2-7; no definite D call. Per the germline V gene, CDR1 is DFQATT and CDR2 is SNEGSKA (reference sequence). V was pared by 0 bases and J by 0 bases, with 9 bases between. The CDR3 contains 14 residues. In DNA, the CDR3 is TGCAGTGCTAGAGATCCCAGAGACTCCTACGAGCAGTACTTC. Protein product: CSARDPRDSYEQYF.

The gene calls are TRBV20-1 and TRBJ1-1, with D possibly matching TRBD1 (5 bases). CDR3 length equals 12 residues. The germline V and J ends were trimmed by 6 bases and 3 bases, with 11 bases remaining between them. Germline CDR1 and CDR2: DFQATT and SNEGSKA (reference sequence). The CDR3 loop is CSAGDVDTEAFF. CDR3 nucleotide sequence: TGCAGTGCCGGGGACGTGGACACTGAAGCTTTCTTT.

The chain uses TRBV29-1 and TRBJ1-2, with D possibly matching TRBD1 (5 bases). CDR1 and CDR2 from the germline V gene are SQVTM and ANQGSEA. Trimming took off 4 bases at V and 4 bases at J, with 13 bases between the two ends. This CDR3 region has 13 residues. The CDR3 is CSVATGPAYGYTF. The CDR3 DNA follows: TGCAGCGTTGCAACGGGGCCGGCCTATGGCTACACCTTC.

The chain couples TRBV29-1 to TRBJ2-1, with a weak D call TRBD2 (6 bases). The CDR3 has 13 amino acids. Trimming pared 4 bases from V and 8 bases from J, leaving 15 bases between. CDR1 and CDR2 (germline): SQVTM, ANQGSEA. The CDR3 nucleotides are TGCAGCGTTGTCCCTCGACTAGGGGATGAGCAGTTCTTC. It specifies CSVVPRLGDEQFF.

The V gene is TRBV6-5, the J gene TRBJ2-7; TRBD2 aligns across 13 bases. Germline V CDR1 and CDR2: MNHEY, SVGAGI. Unmatched junction bases numbered 6, after V lost 6 bases and J lost 4 bases. This CDR3 contains 15 residues. This chain's CDR3 is CASSPGLAGIYEQYF. In DNA form, the CDR3 reads TGTGCCAGCAGCCCGGGACTAGCGGGGATTTACGAGCAGTACTTC.

This chain connects TRBV10-3 to TRBJ2-3, with 9 bases identical to TRBD2. The length of the CDR3 is 14 residues. The V and J ends lost 11 bases and 0 bases, in that order; junction bases with no gene match: 6. Germline V gene sequence: CDR1 ENHRY, CDR2 SYGVKD. CDR3 residues: CAVGTSGSTDTQYF. Here the CDR3 DNA reads TGTGCCGTAGGAACTAGCGGGAGCACAGATACGCAGTATTTT.

The genes are TRBV29-1 and TRBJ2-3; no definite D call. From germline, CDR1 is SQVTM and CDR2 ANQGSEA. V shed 8 bases and J shed 6 bases, with 12 bases lying between them. The CDR3 totals 11 residues. CDR3 sequence: CSSEEADTQYF. The CDR3 DNA is TGCAGCTCAGAAGAGGCGGATACGCAGTATTTT.